The source of this T cell receptor (beta chain) is a study of blood T cell repertoires in COVID-19. Clones were read by immunoSEQ multiplex PCR, and TCRdb kept only the in-frame ones, dropping some. The repertoire holds some 150,000 clones, with around 79% as singletons. Germline loops: CDR1 SGDLS, CDR2 YYNGEE. V dropped 7 bases and J dropped 4; count of bases not matched to a gene: 0. The CDR3 runs to 12 residues. Sequencing input: peripheral blood. This TCR came from a woman between 65 and 79 years old with COVID-19, enrolled during active disease. The chain has TRBV9 and TRBJ2-3; 10 bases line up with TRBD2. DNA of the CDR3: TGTGCCAGCGGACTAGCGGCAGATACGCAGTATTTT. Its protein is CASGLAADTQYF.